Listed here are 19 T cell receptor beta chains from one sample, sequenced in a study of blood T cell repertoires in COVID-19. TCRdb keeps only in-frame clones here, not all; method: immunoSEQ multiplex PCR. The sample yields 99,000 or so clones, around nine tenths seen once. Sequenced input: peripheral blood. The receptors derive from a human donor in a cohort sampled during active COVID-19.

This clone was found a few times. The CDR3 loop reads CASSYSRNTEAFF. CDR3 DNA: TGTGCCAGCAGTTACTCTCGGAACACTGAAGCTTTCTTT. The J gene is TRBJ1-1, the V gene TRBV6-5; D remains ambiguous. The CDR3 length is 13 residues. V was trimmed by 0 bases and J by 1 base, leaving 3 bases between them. Germline-derived CDR1 and CDR2 are MNHEY and SVGAGI.

V is TRBV4-3 and J is TRBJ2-7; 12 nucleotides align to TRBD2. From germline, CDR1 is LGHNA and CDR2 YSLEER. Trimming took 0 bases from V and 6 from J; bases not matched to a gene: 3. There are 15 residues in the CDR3. The DNA of the CDR3 is TGCGCCAGCAGCCAAGACCTAGCGGGGGGGCGCGAGCAGTACTTC. This gives the protein CASSQDLAGGREQYF.

The rearrangement uses TRBV27 and TRBJ2-1; D is uncertain. Germline V gene sequence: CDR1 MNHEY, CDR2 SMNVEV (reference sequence). V dropped 7 bases and J dropped 0 bases, with 13 bases sitting between them. The CDR3 extends over 15 amino acids. The CDR3 spells CASNLFASSYNEQFF. DNA for the CDR3: TGTGCCAGCAATCTTTTTGCCAGCTCCTACAATGAGCAGTTCTTC.

This clone has only one observation. The V and J genes are TRBV27 and TRBJ2-7; possibly TRBD1 for D (7 bases). The CDR3 consists of 15 residues. Per the germline V gene, CDR1 is MNHEY and CDR2 is SMNVEV (reference sequence). Trimming took 6 bases from V and 0 from J, leaving 15 bases between them. The CDR3 DNA reads TGTGCCAGCAGCCGGGGGACAGCTACCTCCTACGAGCAGTACTTC. This codes for CASSRGTATSYEQYF.

The chain combines TRBV19 with TRBJ2-5, with 8 bases that match TRBD1. The CDR3 length is 14 residues. Trimming at V came to 3 bases and at J to 3 bases, leaving 3 bases not matched to a gene. Per the germline V gene, CDR1 is LNHDA and CDR2 is SQIVND (reference sequence). For the CDR3, the DNA is TGTGCCAGTAGTATGACAGGGGATGAAGAGACCCAGTACTTC. Translated: CASSMTGDEETQYF.

V gene TRBV12-3 or TRBV12-4 combines with J gene TRBJ1-4; 7 bases are shared with TRBD1. V gave up 5 bases and J gave up 7 bases; unmatched junction bases: 4. This CDR3 is 13 amino acids long. The CDR3 sequence is CASSAGGGEKLFF. CDR3 DNA sequence: TGTGCCAGCAGTGCAGGGGGAGGTGAAAAACTGTTTTTT.

The chain joins TRBV9 to TRBJ2-2, with D hard to call. The CDR3 extends over 15 amino acids. Germline V gene data show CDR1 as SGDLS and CDR2 as YYNGEE. Trimming removed 4 bases from V and 7 bases from J, with 17 bases in between. CDR3 nucleotides: TGTGCCAGCAGCCCCACTAAAAGAGGAATCGGGGAGCTGTTTTTT. This translates into CASSPTKRGIGELFF.

Only one count was recorded for this clone. This chain joins TRBV6-5 and TRBJ1-2, with 7 bases aligning to TRBD1. Trimming removed 4 bases from V and 6 bases from J; junction bases left unmatched: 14. The CDR3 consists of 16 residues. Germline values: CDR1 MNHEY, CDR2 SVGAGI. CDR3 in DNA: TGTGCCAGCAGTTCCTTCGAGGGGGCATGGGATCATGGCTACACCTTC. Translation: CASSSFEGAWDHGYTF.

This rearrangement joins TRBV20-1 to TRBJ2-1; TRBD1 might be the D (6 bases). CDR3 length equals 14 residues. The germline V and J ends were trimmed by 3 bases and 4 bases, with 13 bases remaining between them. Germline CDR1 is DFQATT and CDR2 is SNEGSKA (reference sequence). DNA of the CDR3: TGCAGTGCTAGTAACCCTAGGGGGTACAATGAGCAGTTCTTC. It translates to CSASNPRGYNEQFF.

V and J are TRBV27 and TRBJ1-4; D gene unclear. There are 14 residues in the CDR3. The ends were cut back, 6 bases at V and 2 bases at J, with 10 bases in the middle. Germline loops: CDR1 MNHEY, CDR2 SMNVEV (reference sequence). CDR3 DNA sequence: TGTGCCAGCAGGAGGGTTGCCACTAATGAAAAACTGTTTTTT. This codes for CASRRVATNEKLFF. Full variable domain (rest looked up from reference TRBV27 and TRBJ1-4): EAQVTQNPRYLITVTGKKLTVTCSQNMNHEYMSWYRQDPGLGLRQIYYSMNVEVTDKGDVPEGYKVSRKEKRNFPLILESPSPNQTSLYFCASRRVATNEKLFFGSGTQLSVL.

The rearrangement links TRBV4-1 to TRBJ2-7; 7 bases agree with TRBD1. CDR1 MGHRA and CDR2 YSYEKL come from the germline V gene. V trimming: 1 base; J trimming: 2 bases; junction bases outside the gene matches: 8. The CDR3 covers 16 residues. The CDR3 here is CASSQGVQGFPYEQYF. The CDR3 coding sequence is TGCGCCAGCAGCCAAGGGGTACAGGGGTTCCCCTACGAGCAGTACTTC.

The genes are TRBV5-8 and TRBJ1-1; unclear D gene. Germline V gene sequence: CDR1 SGHTS, CDR2 YDEGEE. V shed 4 bases and J shed 6 bases, with 13 bases lying between them. This CDR3 is built from 13 residues. DNA for the CDR3: TGTGCCAGCAGCCATTCTCCGCGTGCTGAAGCTTTCTTT. It translates to CASSHSPRAEAFF.

This chain connects TRBV3-1 (or the pseudogene TRBV3-2) to TRBJ2-2, with a tentative D call TRBD1 (6 bases). The ends were cut back, 7 bases at V and 2 bases at J, with 26 bases in the middle. This CDR3 is built from 19 residues. The germline CDR1 and CDR2 sequences are LGHDT and YNNKEL (reference sequence). The CDR3 DNA is TGTGCCAGCACAATTAACAGGGTCGCCCATCATACTAACACCGGGGAGCTGTTTTTT. Protein: CASTINRVAHHTNTGELFF.

The V gene is TRBV2, the J gene TRBJ2-5, with D unresolved. Germline V gene sequence: CDR1 SNHLY, CDR2 FYNNEI. The CDR3 totals 16 residues. V was shortened by 1 base and J by 1 base, with 13 bases between the two germline ends. For the CDR3, the DNA is TGTGCCAGCAGTGAAGGATGGGTAGCCCTCCAAGAGACCCAGTACTTC. Its translation: CASSEGWVALQETQYF. Full variable domain (outside the CDR3, taken from reference TRBV2 and TRBJ2-5): EPEVTQTPSHQVTQMGQEVILRCVPISNHLYFYWYRQILGQKVEFLVSFYNNEISEKSEIFDDQFSVERPDGSNFTLKIRSTKLEDSAMYFCASSEGWVALQETQYFGPGTRLLVL.

This chain connects TRBV5-6 to TRBJ2-2; weak D call: TRBD2 (6 bases). Germline V gene sequence: CDR1 SGHDT, CDR2 YYEEEE. V lost 0 bases and J lost 1, with 10 bases in between. The CDR3 consists of 16 residues. The CDR3 here is CASSLGRDLNTGELFF. In nucleotides, the CDR3 is TGTGCCAGCAGCTTGGGTCGGGACTTGAACACCGGGGAGCTGTTTTTT. Looking up the rest from reference TRBV5-6 and TRBJ2-2 gives the full variable domain: DAGVTQSPTHLIKTRGQQVTLRCSPKSGHDTVSWYQQALGQGPQFIFQYYEEEERQRGNFPDRFSGHQFPNYSSELNVNALLLGDSALYLCASSLGRDLNTGELFFGEGSRLTVL.

The chain recombines TRBV28 with TRBJ1-5; 9 nucleotides align to TRBD1. The CDR3 totals 16 residues. Germline V gives CDR1 MDHEN, CDR2 SYDVKM. V lost 4 bases, J lost 5 bases, and 9 bases stayed unmatched. The CDR3 bases are TGTGCCAGCAGTTCCCCATCGACAGGGGGTGATCAGCCCCAGCATTTT. Its translation: CASSSPSTGGDQPQHF.

About this clone: In the same sample, other DNA sequences code for this CDR3. The chain has TRBV7-2 and TRBJ2-3; possibly TRBD2 for D (5 bases). CDR3 length: 13 amino acids. Germline CDR1 reads SGHTA; CDR2 reads FQGNSA. V dropped 3 bases and J dropped 6 bases, with 10 bases sitting between them. In nucleotides, the CDR3 is TGTGCCAGCAGCTTCCCCCCGGGGGATACGCAGTATTTT. This codes for CASSFPPGDTQYF.

This chain joins TRBV27 and TRBJ2-1; 8 bases are a match to TRBD2. The CDR3 sequence is 15 residues long. V lost 0 bases and J lost 6; bases outside the gene matches: 4. The germline V gene has CDR1 MNHEY and CDR2 SMNVEV (reference sequence). The DNA of the CDR3 is TGTGCCAGCAGTTTATCCCCGGGACTAGGCAATGAGCAGTTCTTC. Translated: CASSLSPGLGNEQFF.

This sequence joins TRBV30 and TRBJ2-3; TRBD2 matches 7 bases. The CDR3 has 13 residues. The J segment lost 1 base and the V segment lost 5 bases, leaving 3 bases of the junction unmatched. Germline-derived CDR1 and CDR2 are GTSNPN and SVGIG (reference sequence). CDR3 amino acids: CAWGRVGTDTQYF. The CDR3 DNA sequence: TGTGCCTGGGGGAGGGTGGGCACAGATACGCAGTATTTT.